This T cell receptor beta chain is from a study of T cell changes during pregnancy in multiple sclerosis (dated by TCRdb to between 2018 and 2021). A note on the overall study: The study examined how the T cell repertoire changed over the course of pregnancy in women with multiple sclerosis.

Library prep was done by the immunoSEQ multiplex PCR assay. In TCRdb, the immuneACCESS table is reduced to in-frame sequences with V and J assigned. These tables do not hold every clone; where another copy was compared, an unresolved V gene accounts for under half, and the others remain unexplained. Here the sample has around 99,000 clones; around 93% occur a single time. The ten largest clones add up to roughly 0.82% of the sample. As concerns this clone: There is no known antigen for this receptor. The sample holds no much larger clone one base away, and base qualities are not on file. The same CDR3 is also encoded by other DNA sequences in this sample.

The CDR3 covers 14 residues, taking in both the cysteine and the phenylalanine. The DNA shown is the 42-base CDR3, in frame from base 1. V and J lose 0 bases and 3 bases, and a span of 9 bases separates them. CDR1 and CDR2 (LNHDA, SQIVND) derive from the germline V gene (reference sequence). The material sequenced was peripheral blood, taken in the third trimester of pregnancy. Rearrangement joined TRBV19 to TRBJ2-7; perhaps TRBD2 is the D gene, with 5 bases matching. The TCR was taken from a female donor in good health, enrolled as a control in a pregnancy study. The bases are TGTGCCAGTAGTATAGATCCTAGCAGCTACGAGCAGTACTTC. It translates as CASSIDPSSYEQYF.